This TCR beta chain is from a study of breast tumors, draining lymph nodes, adjacent tissues. Samples came from axillary lymph nodes draining the breast cancer. The CDR3 is 16 residues long. The V segment lost 4 bases and the J segment 4 bases; nucleotides outside the gene matches: 9. CDR1 SGDLS and CDR2 YYNGEE come from the germline V gene. This clonotype has at least ten counts. TCRdb fed the multiplex PCR reads into MiXCR, producing one record per CDR3 protein. Of approximately 170,000 distinct CDR3 sequences detected, roughly 30% appear once; the ten largest clones hold 4% to 5.5%. The clonotype originates from a female donor with breast cancer. Some clones in this sample may be carry-over from other donors' samples. The chain combines TRBV9 with TRBJ2-2, with 8 bases fitting TRBD2. Sequenced input: axillary lymph node tissue. CDR3 residues: CASSNPASGPTGELFF. The CDR3 coding sequence is TGTGCCAGCAGCAACCCGGCTAGCGGGCCCACCGGGGAGCTGTTTTTT.